The 20 T cell receptor beta chains reported below all come from one sample, sequenced in a study of CD8+ T cells in alopecia areata. The treatment: oral pan-JAK inhibitor, 5-10 mg twice daily. Isolated RNA was reverse transcribed into cDNA used as the sequencing template. Measured with immunoSEQ multiplex PCR; TCRdb has only the in-frame clones, and not every one. The data show around 290,000 clones, with 58% seen just once and under 2% held by the top ten. The material was CD4+ T cells sorted from blood, obtained at week 24, from a patient treated with tofacitinib. The origin of the receptors is a human donor with alopecia areata.

The chain combines TRBV4-3 with TRBJ2-7, with TRBD1 as a possible D gene (5 bases). Germline V lookup: CDR1 LGHNA, CDR2 YSLEER. Trimming removed 0 bases from V and 2 bases from J, with 5 bases in between. The CDR3 spans 13 residues. The DNA for the CDR3 is TGCGCCAGCAGCCAAGAGACAGCCTACGAGCAGTACTTC. Its protein is CASSQETAYEQYF.

The chain recombines TRBV29-1 with TRBJ1-4; 8 bases match TRBD1. This CDR3 region has 14 residues. CDR1 SQVTM and CDR2 ANQGSEA come from the germline V gene. The V gene end was trimmed by 7 bases and the J gene end by 7 bases; junction bases not matched to a gene: 11. CDR3 region: CSAGGGQDGEKLFF. The CDR3 DNA reads TGCAGCGCTGGGGGGGGACAGGATGGTGAAAAACTGTTTTTT.

V and J are TRBV30 and TRBJ2-7; no definite D call. The V end was cut by 0 bases, the J end by 3 bases, with 9 bases between. Germline CDR1 reads GTSNPN; CDR2 reads SVGIG (reference sequence). The length of the CDR3 is 13 residues. The CDR3 region is CAWSVQMGYEQYF. The CDR3 nucleotides read TGTGCCTGGAGTGTACAGATGGGCTACGAGCAGTACTTC.

The chain has TRBV7-2 and TRBJ2-5, with 10 bases matching TRBD2. The CDR3 runs to 17 residues. Germline CDR1 reads SGHTA; CDR2 reads FQGNSA. V trimming: 4 bases; J trimming: 4 bases; junction bases outside the gene matches: 12. CDR3 in DNA: TGTGCCAGCAGCTCCAGCGGGGGGGCACTGTCGGGAGAGACCCAGTACTTC. Its protein is CASSSSGGALSGETQYF.

This chain links TRBV30 with TRBJ1-2, with D unclear. V was trimmed by 5 bases and J by 4 bases, leaving 17 bases between them. The CDR3 consists of 14 residues. Germline-derived CDR1 and CDR2 are GTSNPN and SVGIG (reference sequence). The CDR3 DNA reads as TGTGCCTGGGCTCCCCGGGCCGAACTCTATGGCTACACCTTC. Protein: CAWAPRAELYGYTF.

The J gene is TRBJ2-5, the V gene TRBV29-1, with D unresolved. CDR3 size: 13 residues. V lost 6 bases, J lost 1 base, and 12 bases lay in between. Germline V CDR1 and CDR2: SQVTM, ANQGSEA. The chain's CDR3 is CSVGLLGQETQYF. The CDR3 DNA reads as TGCAGCGTAGGATTATTAGGCCAAGAGACCCAGTACTTC.

The chain carries TRBV30 and TRBJ2-3; 7 positions match TRBD2. The length of the CDR3 is 14 residues. Looked up from germline, CDR1 is GTSNPN and CDR2 is SVGIG (reference sequence). V shed 2 bases, J shed 6 bases, and the junction held 8 bases outside the gene matches. CDR3 sequence: CAWSLAGERDTQYF. The CDR3, as DNA: TGTGCCTGGAGTCTCGCGGGGGAAAGGGATACGCAGTATTTT.

This chain links TRBV10-3 with TRBJ1-1, with 10 bases that match TRBD1. Germline V lookup: CDR1 ENHRY, CDR2 SYGVKD. The CDR3 runs to 15 residues. The trim removed 6 bases at V and 4 bases at J, leaving 8 bases unmatched. The chain's CDR3 is CAISTDRGPVTEAFF. CDR3 in DNA: TGTGCCATCAGCACCGACAGGGGGCCCGTCACTGAAGCTTTCTTT.

The chain employs TRBV27 and TRBJ1-6; 8 nucleotides align to TRBD1. Germline trimming cut 4 bases from V and 9 bases from J; bases unmatched to any gene: 8. Germline V gene lookup returns CDR1 MNHEY and CDR2 SMNVEV (reference sequence). The CDR3 has 15 amino acids. CDR3 in DNA: TGTGCCAGCAGTTCAGGGGGCCCCCCTGGTTCACCCCTCCACTTT. It yields the protein CASSSGGPPGSPLHF.

The chain couples TRBV7-2 to TRBJ2-5; TRBD2 agrees at 10 bases. This CDR3 comprises 16 residues. In germline, CDR1 is SGHTA, CDR2 FQGNSA. V lost 4 bases, J lost 5 bases, and 10 bases stayed unmatched. For the CDR3, the DNA is TGTGCCAGCAGCTCCAACAGGGGGACTAGCGCTGAGACCCAGTACTTC. Amino acids: CASSSNRGTSAETQYF. The complete variable domain, with remaining parts taken from reference TRBV7-2 and TRBJ2-5, reads GAGVSQSPSNKVTEKGKDVELRCDPISGHTALYWYRQSLGQGLEFLIYFQGNSAPDKSGLPSDRFSAERTGGSVSTLTIQRTQQEDSAVYLCASSSNRGTSAETQYFGPGTRLLVL.

This rearrangement joins TRBV5-1 to TRBJ2-1, with 13 nucleotides matching TRBD2. Trimming took 4 bases from V and 6 from J; bases not matched to a gene: 4. Germline-derived CDR1 and CDR2 are SGHRS and YFSETQ. CDR3 size: 15 residues. In nucleotides, the CDR3 is TGCGCCAGCAGCACTAGCGGGGGGGCCGGCAATGAGCAGTTCTTC. Translating it yields CASSTSGGAGNEQFF.

The chain is built from TRBV6-5 and TRBJ2-5; TRBD2 matches at 10 bases. The CDR3 runs to 16 residues. After removal of 4 bases from V and 3 bases from J, the junction contained 8 bases not matched to a gene. Germline loops: CDR1 MNHEY, CDR2 SVGAGI. The CDR3 DNA is TGTGCCAGCAGTTCGATAACTAGCGGGACAAAAGAGACCCAGTACTTC. The encoded protein is CASSSITSGTKETQYF.

The chain is built from TRBV4-1 and TRBJ2-1; 8 bases align to TRBD2. This CDR3 contains 17 residues. Germline V CDR1 and CDR2: MGHRA, YSYEKL. V shed 0 bases, J shed 2 bases, and the junction held 6 bases outside the gene matches. The CDR3 nucleotides are TGCGCCAGCAGCCAAGATGGGACTAGTGCCCCCTACAATGAGCAGTTCTTC. It codes for CASSQDGTSAPYNEQFF.

The chain joins TRBV7-2 to TRBJ2-5, with 14 bases matching TRBD2. The germline CDR1 and CDR2 sequences are SGHTA and FQGNSA. The CDR3 runs 16 residues. With V trimmed by 7 bases and J by 7 bases, 11 bases remained unmatched. CDR3 region: CASTRPAGLAGGTQYF. The CDR3 DNA follows: TGTGCCAGCACGCGCCCTGCCGGACTAGCGGGGGGGACCCAGTACTTC.

The chain uses TRBV5-1 and TRBJ2-5; weak D call: TRBD1 (5 bases). Germline CDR1 SGHRS, CDR2 YFSETQ. The CDR3 runs 14 residues. The V and J ends lost 4 bases and 2 bases respectively, with 12 bases between them. Written as DNA, the CDR3 is TGCGCCAGCAGCCTAATGACAGAGCAAGAGACCCAGTACTTC. Protein: CASSLMTEQETQYF.

The genes are TRBV12-5 and TRBJ2-7; D ambiguous. Between the trimmed V and J ends, which lost 6 bases and 2 bases, there was a span of 11 bases. There are 13 residues in the CDR3. CDR1 is LGHNT, CDR2 FRNRAP, per germline. Here the CDR3 reads CASGSTRTYEQYF. CDR3 in DNA: TGTGCTAGTGGAAGTACAAGGACCTACGAGCAGTACTTC.

The V call is TRBV4-1, the J call TRBJ2-1; TRBD1 might be the D (7 bases). Trimming removed 3 bases from V and 9 bases from J, with 15 bases in between. The CDR3 extends over 14 amino acids. Germline loops: CDR1 MGHRA, CDR2 YSYEKL. The CDR3 DNA reads TGCGCCAGCAGCCACGGTAACAGGGGAGGTGAGCAGTTCTTC. This codes for CASSHGNRGGEQFF.

This clone was observed a handful of times. The chain combines TRBV30 with TRBJ1-5, with D perhaps matching TRBD1 (6 bases). V lost 4 bases, J lost 0 bases, and 13 bases lay in between. Germline loops: CDR1 GTSNPN, CDR2 SVGIG (reference sequence). The CDR3 has 15 amino acids. CDR3 nucleotides: TGTGCCTGGAACCCCGGGGGCTATAGCAATCAGCCCCAGCATTTT. Protein sequence: CAWNPGGYSNQPQHF.

The rearrangement links TRBV30 to TRBJ1-2, with TRBD1 matching 9 bases. CDR3 size: 15 residues. Germline CDR1 GTSNPN, CDR2 SVGIG (reference sequence). Trimming cost V 0 bases and J 8 bases; bases outside gene matches: 10. CDR3: CAWSVTWTGVGGYTF. The CDR3 bases are TGTGCCTGGAGTGTAACCTGGACAGGGGTCGGAGGCTACACCTTC. The whole variable domain, remainder taken from reference TRBV30 and TRBJ1-2, is SQTIHQWPATLVQPVGSPLSLECTVEGTSNPNLYWYRQAAGRGLQLLFYSVGIGQISSEVPQNLSASRPQDRQFILSSKKLLLSDSGFYLCAWSVTWTGVGGYTFGSGTRLTVV.

The chain uses TRBV9 and TRBJ1-5, with unresolved D. The CDR3 runs to 15 residues. Trimming removed 4 bases from V and 0 bases from J, with 11 bases in between. Germline V gene sequence: CDR1 SGDLS, CDR2 YYNGEE. CDR3 DNA sequence: TGTGCCAGCAGCCCCACCGGATATAGCAATCAGCCCCAGCATTTT. This gives the protein CASSPTGYSNQPQHF.